This section outlines one TCR beta chain sequence together with its context. Antigen: not known. The data were produced by immunoSEQ multiplex PCR, yet TCRdb's version contains in-frame clones alone and is incomplete. The table lists some 54,000 clones, 80% of them singletons, with roughly 4.5% in the top ten. The sample comes from a study of T cells in localized non-small cell lung cancer. The study's findings and limits: Adjacent lung had a median approximately 57 of the 100 largest tumor clones. Tumor trailed uninvolved adjacent lung in T cell clonality, which peaked there. The study linked higher blood T cell density to longer overall survival.

Germline CDR1 reads MNHEY; CDR2 reads SMNVEV (reference sequence). The CDR3 consists of 15 residues. The ends lost 3 bases at V and 4 bases at J; junction bases unmatched: 6. Sequencing was performed on PBMCs, taken before any cancer treatment. This sequence joins TRBV27 and TRBJ1-5; 7 bases line up with TRBD1. The sequence came from a woman between 35 and 70 years old with stage II lung adenocarcinoma. CDR3 sequence reads: CASSLEGAKNQPQHF. The CDR3 coding sequence is TGTGCCAGCAGTTTGGAGGGGGCCAAGAATCAGCCCCAGCATTTT.